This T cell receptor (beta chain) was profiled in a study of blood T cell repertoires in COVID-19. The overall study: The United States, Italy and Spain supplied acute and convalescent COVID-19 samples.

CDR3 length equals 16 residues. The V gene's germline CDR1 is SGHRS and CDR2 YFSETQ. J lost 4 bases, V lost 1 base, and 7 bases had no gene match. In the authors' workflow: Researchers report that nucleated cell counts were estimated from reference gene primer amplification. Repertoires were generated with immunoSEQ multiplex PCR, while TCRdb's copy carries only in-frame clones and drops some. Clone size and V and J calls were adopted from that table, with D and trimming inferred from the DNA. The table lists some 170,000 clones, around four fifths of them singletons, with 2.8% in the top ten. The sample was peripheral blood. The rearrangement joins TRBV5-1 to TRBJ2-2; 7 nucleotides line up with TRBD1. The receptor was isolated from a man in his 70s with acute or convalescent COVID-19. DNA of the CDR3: TGCGCCAGCAGCTTGTGGGCAGGGGGTAGCACCGGGGAGCTGTTTTTT. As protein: CASSLWAGGSTGELFF.